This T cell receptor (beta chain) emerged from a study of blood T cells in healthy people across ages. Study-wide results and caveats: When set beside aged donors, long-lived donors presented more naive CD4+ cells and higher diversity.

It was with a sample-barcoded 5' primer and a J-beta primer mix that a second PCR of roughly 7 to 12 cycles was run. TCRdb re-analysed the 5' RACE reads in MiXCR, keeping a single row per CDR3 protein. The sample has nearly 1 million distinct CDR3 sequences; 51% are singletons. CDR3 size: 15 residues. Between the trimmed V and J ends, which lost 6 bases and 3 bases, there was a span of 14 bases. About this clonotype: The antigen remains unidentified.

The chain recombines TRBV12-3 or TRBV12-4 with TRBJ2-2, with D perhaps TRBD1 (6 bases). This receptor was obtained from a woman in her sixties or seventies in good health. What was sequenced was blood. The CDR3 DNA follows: TGTGCCAGCAGAAAACCAGGGGTTGACACCGGGGAGCTGTTTTTT. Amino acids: CASRKPGVDTGELFF.